These 15 T cell receptor beta chains originate from one sample sequenced in a study of cytomegalovirus exposure and HLA in healthy donors. PCR involved 60 Vbeta and 13 Jbeta primers. Using immunoSEQ multiplex PCR, the repertoire was profiled, and TCRdb retains in-frame clones only, with some absent. This table holds approximately 150,000 clones, 85% found once. The specimen sequenced was PBMCs. The receptors derive from a young man in good health and CMV-seropositive.

V gene TRBV5-1 combines with J gene TRBJ2-2; D might be TRBD1 (6 bases). There are 14 residues in the CDR3. Germline CDR1 reads SGHRS; CDR2 reads YFSETQ. V was trimmed by 6 bases and J by 0 bases, leaving 9 bases between them. CDR3 protein: CASTAGANTGELFF. CDR3 coding DNA: TGCGCCAGCACGGCAGGGGCGAACACCGGGGAGCTGTTTTTT.

This clone was seen once. This chain joins TRBV7-9 and TRBJ2-1, with 14 positions matching TRBD2. The CDR3 loop spans 17 amino acids. V dropped 5 bases and J dropped 8; count of bases not matched to a gene: 11. Germline CDR1 is SEHNR and CDR2 is FQNEAQ (reference sequence). The CDR3 protein is CASSPRLAGGPGDEQFF. CDR3 nucleotide sequence: TGTGCCAGCAGCCCCAGACTAGCGGGGGGGCCTGGGGATGAGCAGTTCTTC.

This rearrangement joins TRBV7-2 to TRBJ1-2; the D gene is possibly TRBD1 (5 bases). Trimming left V 1 base short and J 4 bases short, with 10 bases between. Germline CDR1 SGHTA, CDR2 FQGNSA. CDR3 length: 14 amino acids. As DNA, the CDR3 is TGTGCCAGCAGCTTAGTTAGGGACTTCTATGGCTACACCTTC. Amino acid sequence: CASSLVRDFYGYTF.

V is TRBV28 and J is TRBJ1-2; TRBD1 aligns across 12 bases. The germline CDR1 and CDR2 sequences are MDHEN and SYDVKM. The V and J ends lost 4 bases and 8 bases, in that order; junction bases with no gene match: 5. The CDR3 is made up of 14 amino acids. CDR3 sequence (DNA): TGTGCCAGCAGTTGGGACAGGGGGCGCCGGGGCTACACCTTC. This encodes CASSWDRGRRGYTF.

The gene calls are TRBV4-1 and TRBJ1-2; TRBD1 aligns across 8 bases. CDR3 length equals 15 residues. Germline loops: CDR1 MGHRA, CDR2 YSYEKL. The ends lost 1 base at V and 5 bases at J; junction bases unmatched: 6. CDR3 protein: CASSQAYRGEYGYTF. The DNA of the CDR3 is TGCGCCAGCAGCCAAGCCTACAGGGGGGAGTATGGCTACACCTTC.

The CDR3 DNA reads as TGTGCCAGCAGCTTACTACGCACCGGGGAGCTGTTTTTT. This translates into CASSLLRTGELFF. The chain has TRBV7-2 and TRBJ2-2; D is uncertain. The germline gives CDR1 SGHTA, CDR2 FQGNSA. The CDR3 spans 13 residues. With 2 bases removed from V and 4 bases from J, the gap between germline ends came to 5 bases.

This clone has just one count. The gene calls are TRBV6-5 and TRBJ2-1, with D perhaps TRBD2 (6 bases). This CDR3 is built from 13 residues. Germline V gene data show CDR1 as MNHEY and CDR2 as SVGAGI. Trimming removed 6 bases at V and 5 bases at J, with 11 bases between. The CDR3 DNA follows: TGTGCCAGCAGGATGCGGGATAACAATGAGCAGTTCTTC. This codes for CASRMRDNNEQFF.

The gene calls are TRBV7-8 and TRBJ2-3, with 12 bases that match TRBD1. The CDR3 is 15 amino acids. In germline, CDR1 is SGHVS, CDR2 FQNEAQ. The ends lost 1 base at V and 7 bases at J; junction bases unmatched: 3. CDR3 DNA: TGTGCCAGCAGCTTAGTGGGACAGGGGGCCCATACGCAGTATTTT. The encoded protein is CASSLVGQGAHTQYF. The full variable domain, rest sourced from reference TRBV7-8 and TRBJ2-3, is GAGVSQSPRYKVAKRGQDVALRCDPISGHVSLFWYQQALGQGPEFLTYFQNEAQLDKSGLPSDRFFAERPEGSVSTLKIQRTQQEDSAVYLCASSLVGQGAHTQYFGPGTRLTVL.

The gene calls are TRBV29-1 and TRBJ1-5; maybe TRBD1 (6 bases). CDR1 and CDR2 from the germline V gene are SQVTM and ANQGSEA. This CDR3 comprises 14 residues. The ends were cut back, 5 bases at V and 4 bases at J, with 15 bases in the middle. CDR3 in DNA: TGCAGCGTTCAATCAGGGGTGAAGAATCAGCCCCAGCATTTT. The encoded protein is CSVQSGVKNQPQHF.

This chain joins TRBV7-9 and TRBJ2-1, with D maybe TRBD2 (5 bases). V lost 0 bases, J lost 0 bases, and 9 bases lay in between. The CDR3 length is 16 residues. In germline, CDR1 is SEHNR, CDR2 FQNEAQ (reference sequence). The DNA for the CDR3 is TGTGCCAGCAGCTTAGCCCCGGGATACTCCTACAATGAGCAGTTCTTC. Its translation: CASSLAPGYSYNEQFF.

This clone was seen once. J is TRBJ1-1 and V is TRBV19, with TRBD1 as a possible D gene (5 bases). CDR3 size: 13 residues. Trimming left V 6 bases short and J 6 bases short, with 14 bases between. CDR1 LNHDA and CDR2 SQIVND come from the germline V gene (reference sequence). This CDR3 reads CASSKRGGAEAFF. As DNA, the CDR3 is TGTGCCAGTAGCAAGCGGGGGGGGGCTGAAGCTTTCTTT.

The chain has TRBV5-1 and TRBJ2-1, with 16 bases that match TRBD2. Germline CDR1 is SGHRS and CDR2 is YFSETQ. This CDR3 is 19 amino acids long. Trimming took 3 bases from V and 0 from J; bases not matched to a gene: 6. The CDR3 nucleotides are TGCGCCAGCAGCTCCTCGGGACTAGCGGGAGGGAGCTCCTACAATGAGCAGTTCTTC. Its protein product is CASSSSGLAGGSSYNEQFF.

As concerns this clone: The germline gene is not matched at one end of the junction; a read error may be the cause. This chain links TRBV11-3 with TRBJ2-1; a possible D gene is TRBD2 (6 bases). This CDR3 has 14 residues. Germline values: CDR1 SGHNT, CDR2 YENEEA. CDR3 DNA sequence: TGTGCCAGCAGCTTCGCGGGATTCGGCAATGAGCAGCTCTTC. Protein product: CASSFAGFGNEQLF.

The chain links TRBV28 to TRBJ1-5; 7 bases are a match to TRBD1. Unmatched junction bases numbered 4, after V lost 2 bases and J lost 0 bases. This CDR3 is built from 16 residues. Germline V lookup: CDR1 MDHEN, CDR2 SYDVKM. CDR3 DNA: TGTGCCAGCAGTTTAGGGGGGACAGTTAGCAATCAGCCCCAGCATTTT. Residues: CASSLGGTVSNQPQHF.

The chain combines TRBV2 with TRBJ2-7; D is uncertain. The CDR3 totals 14 residues. V lost 6 bases to trimming and J lost 6 bases, with 18 bases between them. The V gene's germline CDR1 is SNHLY and CDR2 FYNNEI. The CDR3 region has the DNA TGTGCCAGCAGCCCCCTGCTGTCAGGCCGCGAGCAGTACTTC. It is translated as CASSPLLSGREQYF. The variable domain in full, completed from reference TRBV2 and TRBJ2-7, reads EPEVTQTPSHQVTQMGQEVILRCVPISNHLYFYWYRQILGQKVEFLVSFYNNEISEKSEIFDDQFSVERPDGSNFTLKIRSTKLEDSAMYFCASSPLLSGREQYFGPGTRLTVT.